What follows are 18 T cell receptor beta chains derived from one specimen sequenced in a study of T-cell memory formation after mild COVID-19. TCRdb reprocessed the 5' RACE reads with MiXCR, giving one entry per CDR3 protein. Of over 350,000 distinct CDR3 sequences listed, about 15% are singletons. Specimen: PBMCs or a T cell subset sorted from them (not recorded which). The receptors derive from a man aged 18 to 30 who had mild COVID-19 (a few samples of this study predate the infection). Cell type and time point are not known.

The J gene is TRBJ1-5, the V gene TRBV7-2; TRBD1 matches 8 bases. Germline V gives CDR1 SGHTA, CDR2 FQGNSA. The V segment lost 5 bases and the J segment 7 bases; nucleotides outside the gene matches: 7. The CDR3 covers 14 residues. This CDR3 is CASSDHRGEQPQHF. The CDR3 DNA is TGTGCCAGCAGCGACCACAGGGGGGAACAGCCCCAGCATTTT.

This clonotype was detected a few times. The chain recombines TRBV10-3 with TRBJ2-2; 7 bases are shared with TRBD2. The V segment lost 3 bases and the J segment 4 bases; nucleotides outside the gene matches: 11. Germline CDR1 and CDR2: ENHRY and SYGVKD. The CDR3 has 17 amino acids. The CDR3 coding sequence is TGTGCCATCAGTGATTGGGACTACCCCGGCGGCACCGGGGAGCTGTTTTTT. Amino acids: CAISDWDYPGGTGELFF.

CDR3 amino acids: CSARQLYGYTF. CDR3 nucleotides: TGCAGTGCTAGACAGCTCTATGGCTACACCTTC. V usage is TRBV20-1 and J usage is TRBJ1-2; unclear D gene. The germline V and J ends were trimmed by 2 bases and 4 bases, with 5 bases remaining between them. The CDR3 loop spans 11 amino acids. CDR1 is DFQATT and CDR2 is SNEGSKA in the germline V gene (reference sequence).

This clonotype has just one count. The genes are TRBV7-3 and TRBJ1-6; D unresolved. Germline CDR1 reads SGHTA; CDR2 reads FQGTGA. The CDR3 runs 13 residues. The ends were cut back, 4 bases at V and 4 bases at J, with 5 bases in the middle. CDR3 sequence (DNA): TGTGCCAGCAGCTCGACTTATAATTCACCCCTCCACTTT. It is translated as CASSSTYNSPLHF.

This clonotype was counted between two and nine times. This chain connects TRBV7-9 to TRBJ1-1; D possibly corresponds to TRBD1 (5 bases). CDR3 length: 20 residues. Germline V gene sequence: CDR1 SEHNR, CDR2 FQNEAQ (reference sequence). V was pared by 1 base and J by 1 base, with 25 bases between. CDR3 region: CASSLVLGLIYGSGNTEAFF. The CDR3 DNA follows: TGTGCCAGCAGCTTAGTACTGGGGCTAATATACGGGTCGGGGAACACTGAAGCTTTCTTT.

This clonotype was seen a few times. V usage is TRBV19 and J usage is TRBJ2-1; 10 bases map to TRBD2. The CDR3 consists of 14 residues. Trimming took 5 bases from V and 8 from J; bases not matched to a gene: 6. CDR1 is LNHDA and CDR2 is SQIVND in the germline V gene (reference sequence). The chain's CDR3 is CASSDLAGDYEQFF. DNA for the CDR3: TGTGCCAGTAGTGACCTAGCGGGGGACTATGAGCAGTTCTTC.

The V gene is TRBV7-9, the J gene TRBJ2-3, with 10 bases matching TRBD2. V lost 5 bases to trimming and J lost 3 bases; unmatched junction nucleotides: 5. Germline V gives CDR1 SEHNR, CDR2 FQNEAQ (reference sequence). This CDR3 spans 15 amino acids. The chain's CDR3 is CASSHGTSATDTQYF. CDR3 DNA: TGTGCCAGCAGCCACGGGACTAGCGCAACAGATACGCAGTATTTT. Drawing the rest from reference TRBV7-9 and TRBJ2-3, the complete variable domain is DTGVSQNPRHKITKRGQNVTFRCDPISEHNRLYWYRQTLGQGPEFLTYFQNEAQLEKSRLLSDRFSAERPKGSFSTLEIQRTEQGDSAMYLCASSHGTSATDTQYFGPGTRLTVL.

The table lists this clonotype with a few counts. The chain couples TRBV27 to TRBJ2-7, with TRBD2 as a possible D gene (7 bases). The CDR3 is made up of 13 amino acids. Trimming shortened V by 2 bases and J by 6 bases, and 11 bases separated the two germline ends. CDR1 and CDR2 (germline): MNHEY, SMNVEV (reference sequence). CDR3 protein: CASSLGGGSEQYV. CDR3 in DNA: TGTGCCAGCAGTTTAGGCGGGGGCTCCGAGCAGTACGTC.

The chain joins TRBV5-1 to TRBJ2-1; D call uncertain. The CDR3 totals 13 residues. The germline V gene encodes CDR1 SGHRS and CDR2 YFSETQ. The V end lost 3 bases, the J end lost 6 bases, and 10 bases lay between the germline ends. This CDR3 reads CASSSRDFNEQFF. DNA for the CDR3: TGCGCCAGCAGCTCCCGCGACTTCAATGAGCAGTTCTTC.

The chain carries TRBV10-2 and TRBJ2-5; 8 nucleotides match TRBD1. V gave up 3 bases and J gave up 7 bases; unmatched junction bases: 7. Germline CDR1 and CDR2: WSHSY and SAAADI. CDR3 length: 14 amino acids. The CDR3 DNA follows: TGCGCCAGCAGTGAACAGGGGGTTTTAGGGACCCAGTACTTC. It encodes CASSEQGVLGTQYF.

The CDR3 sequence: CASSLGPAIIPPSKGYTF. For the CDR3, the DNA is TGTGCCAGCAGCTTAGGGCCAGCCATTATCCCTCCCTCTAAGGGCTACACCTTC. This rearrangement joins TRBV7-2 to TRBJ1-2; no clear D. Per the germline V gene, CDR1 is SGHTA and CDR2 is FQGNSA. V was pared by 1 base and J by 8 bases, with 26 bases between. This CDR3 region has 18 residues.

There are a few counts of this clonotype. J is TRBJ1-6 and V is TRBV5-1, with a weak D call TRBD1 (5 bases). The CDR3 is made up of 17 amino acids. V was trimmed by 4 bases and J by 4 bases, leaving 18 bases between them. Germline loops: CDR1 SGHRS, CDR2 YFSETQ. DNA for the CDR3: TGCGCCAGCAGCGCAAGGCCCGGACAAAGATATAATTCACCCCTCCACTTT. This gives the protein CASSARPGQRYNSPLHF.

The chain carries TRBV12-3 or TRBV12-4 and TRBJ2-1; D not resolved. The CDR3 covers 17 residues. With 8 bases removed from V and 7 bases from J, the gap between germline ends came to 27 bases. The CDR3 bases are TGTGCCAGCCGCCGAGGATCTCGGACGGAATCGTGGAATGAGCAGTTCTTC. The encoded protein is CASRRGSRTESWNEQFF.

A few counts support this clonotype. The chain has TRBV5-4 and TRBJ1-5, with TRBD1 as a possible D gene (6 bases). Germline CDR1 SGHNT, CDR2 YYREEE (reference sequence). The CDR3 loop spans 14 amino acids. Trimming pared 2 bases from V and 7 bases from J, leaving 13 bases between. CDR3 bases: TGTGCCAGCAGCTTTGGGGGGGCTCGCCAGCCCCAGCATTTT. It is translated as CASSFGGARQPQHF. The whole variable domain, remainder taken from reference TRBV5-4 and TRBJ1-5, is ETGVTQSPTHLIKTRGQQVTLRCSSQSGHNTVSWYQQALGQGPQFIFQYYREEENGRGNFPPRFSGLQFPNYSSELNVNALELDDSALYLCASSFGGARQPQHFGDGTRLSIL.

This clonotype was recorded at least ten times. CDR3 in amino acids: CASSPTGTTYNEQFF. As DNA, the CDR3 is TGTGCCAGCAGCCCGACCGGGACTACCTACAATGAGCAGTTCTTC. This chain joins TRBV7-2 and TRBJ2-1, with 7 bases that match TRBD2. V trimming: 5 bases; J trimming: 2 bases; junction bases outside the gene matches: 6. Germline V gene sequence: CDR1 SGHTA, CDR2 FQGNSA. The length of the CDR3 is 15 residues.

This sequence joins TRBV20-1 and TRBJ2-5, with D unresolved. Looked up from germline, CDR1 is DFQATT and CDR2 is SNEGSKA (reference sequence). The length of the CDR3 is 14 residues. V was trimmed by 6 bases and J by 5 bases, leaving 19 bases between them. This CDR3 reads CSAPSPWGEETQYF. In DNA form, the CDR3 reads TGCAGTGCCCCATCCCCCTGGGGTGAGGAGACCCAGTACTTC.

This clonotype turned up a few times. The chain has TRBV5-1 and TRBJ1-4; a possible D gene is TRBD1 (5 bases). The CDR3 runs to 14 residues. The germline V and J ends were trimmed by 0 bases and 13 bases, with 16 bases remaining between them. Germline CDR1 and CDR2: SGHRS and YFSETQ. This CDR3 reads CASSLAQGGSRLFF. Here the CDR3 DNA reads TGCGCCAGCAGCTTGGCGCAGGGTGGTAGTCGACTGTTTTTT.

This clonotype turned up a few times. The chain couples TRBV29-1 to TRBJ1-5; the match to TRBD1 covers 11 bases. Germline V gives CDR1 SQVTM, CDR2 ANQGSEA. The CDR3 is 14 residues long. J gave up 6 bases and V 6 bases, and 7 bases lay outside the gene matches. For the CDR3, the DNA is TGCAGCGTCCGGGGACAGGGGGTCGGTCAGCCCCAGCATTTT. This sequence encodes CSVRGQGVGQPQHF.